The clone carrying this T cell receptor (beta chain) occurred a few times. Antigen unknown. This sample is part of a study of response to subunit inactivated influenza vaccine. Study-level points and caveats: Each seasonal flu vaccination may recruit only limited new T cells, authors suggested.

TCRdb independently ran MiXCR on the RT-PCR reads; one entry per CDR3 protein. The sample has approximately 530,000 distinct CDR3 sequences; approximately 7.8% are singletons. The V end lost 0 bases, the J end lost 2 bases, and 8 bases lay between the germline ends. The CDR3 sequence is 14 residues long. Germline assignment: CDR1 SGHRS and CDR2 YFSETQ. Source: PBMCs from blood, taken roughly 24 months after vaccination. The chain joins TRBV5-1 to TRBJ1-1; no definite D call. The receptor was derived from a man between 50 and 75 years old who received an inactivated influenza vaccine. The CDR3 loop is CASSLANLNTEAFF. The CDR3, as DNA: TGCGCCAGCAGCTTGGCAAACTTAAACACTGAAGCTTTCTTT. The full variable domain, completed using reference TRBV5-1 and TRBJ1-1, is KAGVTQTPRYLIKTRGQQVTLSCSPISGHRSVSWYQQTPGQGLQFLFEYFSETQRNKGNFPGRFSGRQFSNSRSEMNVSTLELGDSALYLCASSLANLNTEAFFGQGTRLTVV.